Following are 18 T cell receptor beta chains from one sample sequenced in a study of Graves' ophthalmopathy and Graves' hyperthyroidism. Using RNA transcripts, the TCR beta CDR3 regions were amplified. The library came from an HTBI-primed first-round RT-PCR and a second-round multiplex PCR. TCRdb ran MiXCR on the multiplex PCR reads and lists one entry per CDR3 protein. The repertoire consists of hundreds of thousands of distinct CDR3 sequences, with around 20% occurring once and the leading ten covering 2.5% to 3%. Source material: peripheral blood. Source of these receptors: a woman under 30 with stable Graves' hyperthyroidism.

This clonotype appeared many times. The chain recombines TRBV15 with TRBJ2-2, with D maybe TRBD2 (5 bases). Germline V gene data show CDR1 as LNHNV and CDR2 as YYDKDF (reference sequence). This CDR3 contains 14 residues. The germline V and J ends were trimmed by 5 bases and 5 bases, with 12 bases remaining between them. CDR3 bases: TGTGCCACCAGCCGCCCGGGGAGAACCGGGGAGCTGTTTTTT. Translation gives CATSRPGRTGELFF.

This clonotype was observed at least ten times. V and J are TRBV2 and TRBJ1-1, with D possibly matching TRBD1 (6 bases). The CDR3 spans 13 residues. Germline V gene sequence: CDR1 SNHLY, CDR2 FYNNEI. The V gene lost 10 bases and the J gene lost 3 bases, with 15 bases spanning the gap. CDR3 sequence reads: CATQGSRDTEAFF. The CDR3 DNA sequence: TGTGCCACACAGGGCTCCAGGGACACTGAAGCTTTCTTT.

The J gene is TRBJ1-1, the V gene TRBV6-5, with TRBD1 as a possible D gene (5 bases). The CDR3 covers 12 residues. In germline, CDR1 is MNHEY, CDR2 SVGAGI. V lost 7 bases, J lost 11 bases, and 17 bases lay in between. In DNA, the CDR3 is TGTGCCAGCATTTTTGGGGCGGGTTCGGCTTTCTTT. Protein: CASIFGAGSAFF.

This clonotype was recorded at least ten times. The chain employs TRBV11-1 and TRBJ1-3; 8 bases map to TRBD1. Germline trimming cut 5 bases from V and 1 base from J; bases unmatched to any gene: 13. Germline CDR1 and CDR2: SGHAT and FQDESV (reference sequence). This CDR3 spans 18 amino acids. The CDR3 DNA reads TGTGCCAGCAGCCAAGCAAGAGGGACAGGAGGTTCTGGAAACACCATATATTTT. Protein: CASSQARGTGGSGNTIYF.

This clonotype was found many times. CDR3 protein: CATLLPYEQYF. The CDR3 DNA reads TGTGCCACCCTTCTTCCCTACGAGCAGTACTTC. The chain has TRBV6-1 and TRBJ2-7; D remains unclear. Germline V gene data show CDR1 as MNHNS and CDR2 as SASEGT. CDR3 length equals 11 residues. Trimming took off 10 bases at V and 2 bases at J, with 9 bases between the two ends.

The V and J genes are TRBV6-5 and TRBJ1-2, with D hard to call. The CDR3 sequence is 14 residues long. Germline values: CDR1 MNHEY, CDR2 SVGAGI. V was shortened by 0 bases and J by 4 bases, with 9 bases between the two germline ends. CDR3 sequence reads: CASSYSEGGYGYTF. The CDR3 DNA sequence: TGTGCCAGCAGTTACTCGGAGGGCGGCTATGGCTACACCTTC.

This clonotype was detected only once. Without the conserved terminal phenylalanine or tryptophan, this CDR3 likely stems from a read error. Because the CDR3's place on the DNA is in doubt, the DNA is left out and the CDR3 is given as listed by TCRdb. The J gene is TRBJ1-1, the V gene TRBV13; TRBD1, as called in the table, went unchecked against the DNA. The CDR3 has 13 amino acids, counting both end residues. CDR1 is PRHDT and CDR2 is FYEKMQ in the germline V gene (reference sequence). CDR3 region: CASSSTGGSEACV.

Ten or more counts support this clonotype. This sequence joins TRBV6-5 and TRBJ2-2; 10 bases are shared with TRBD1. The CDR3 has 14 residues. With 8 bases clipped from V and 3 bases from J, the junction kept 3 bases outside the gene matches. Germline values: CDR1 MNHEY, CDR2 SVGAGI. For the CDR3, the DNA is TGTGCCAGCGACAGGGGGCGCGACACCGGGGAGCTGTTTTTT. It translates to CASDRGRDTGELFF.

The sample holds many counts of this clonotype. CDR3 region: CASSSSDRADTEAFF. The CDR3 bases are TGTGCCAGCAGTTCGTCTGACAGGGCGGACACTGAAGCTTTCTTT. The chain carries TRBV27 and TRBJ1-1; 7 bases are a match to TRBD1. Germline V gives CDR1 MNHEY, CDR2 SMNVEV (reference sequence). CDR3 length: 15 residues. Trimming removed 4 bases from V and 3 bases from J; junction bases left unmatched: 8.

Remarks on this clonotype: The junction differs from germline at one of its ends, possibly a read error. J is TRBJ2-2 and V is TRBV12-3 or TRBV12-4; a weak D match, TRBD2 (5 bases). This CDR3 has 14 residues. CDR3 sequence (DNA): TGTGCCAGCAGTTTAGTAGCGAACACCAGGGAGCTGTTTTTT. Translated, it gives CASSLVANTRELFF.

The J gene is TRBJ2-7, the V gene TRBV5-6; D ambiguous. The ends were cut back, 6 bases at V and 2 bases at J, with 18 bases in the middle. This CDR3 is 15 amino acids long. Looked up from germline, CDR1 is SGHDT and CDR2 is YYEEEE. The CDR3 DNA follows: TGTGCCAGCACCTCGTCTGCTACGCCCACCTACGAGCAGTACTTC. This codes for CASTSSATPTYEQYF.

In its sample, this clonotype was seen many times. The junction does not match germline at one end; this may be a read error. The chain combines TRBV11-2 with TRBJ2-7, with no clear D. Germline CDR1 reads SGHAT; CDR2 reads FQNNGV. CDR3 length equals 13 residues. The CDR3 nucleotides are TGTGCCAGCAACTTAGACACTTCCTACGAGCAGTACTTC. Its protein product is CASNLDTSYEQYF.

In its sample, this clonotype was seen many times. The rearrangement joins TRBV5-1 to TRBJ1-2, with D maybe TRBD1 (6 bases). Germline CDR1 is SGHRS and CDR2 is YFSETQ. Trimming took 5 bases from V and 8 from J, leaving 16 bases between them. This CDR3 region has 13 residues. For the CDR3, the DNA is TGCGCCAGCAGTAGGGGGGCGCTTCGAGGCTACACCTTC. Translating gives CASSRGALRGYTF.

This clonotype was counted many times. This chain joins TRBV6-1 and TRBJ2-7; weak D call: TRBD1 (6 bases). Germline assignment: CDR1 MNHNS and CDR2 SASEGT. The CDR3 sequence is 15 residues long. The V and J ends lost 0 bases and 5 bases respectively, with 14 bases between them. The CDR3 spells CASSEAPGTSDEQYF. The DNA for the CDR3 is TGTGCCAGCAGTGAAGCGCCCGGGACATCCGACGAGCAGTACTTC.

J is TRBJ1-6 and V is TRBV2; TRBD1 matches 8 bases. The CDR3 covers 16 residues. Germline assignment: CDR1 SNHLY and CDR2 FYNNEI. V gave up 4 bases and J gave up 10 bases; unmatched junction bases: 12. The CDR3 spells CASSGTGTGINSPLHF. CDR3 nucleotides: TGTGCCAGCAGTGGAACCGGGACAGGAATTAACTCACCCCTCCACTTT. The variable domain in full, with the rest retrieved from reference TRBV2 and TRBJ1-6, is EPEVTQTPSHQVTQMGQEVILRCVPISNHLYFYWYRQILGQKVEFLVSFYNNEISEKSEIFDDQFSVERPDGSNFTLKIRSTKLEDSAMYFCASSGTGTGINSPLHFGNGTRLTVT.

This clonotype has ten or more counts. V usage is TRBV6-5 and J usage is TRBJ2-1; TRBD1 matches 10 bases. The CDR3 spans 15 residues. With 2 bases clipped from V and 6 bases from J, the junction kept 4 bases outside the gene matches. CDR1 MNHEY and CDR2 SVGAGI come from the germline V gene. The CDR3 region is CASSYLTGGLNEQFF. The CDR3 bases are TGTGCCAGCAGTTACCTGACAGGGGGCCTCAATGAGCAGTTCTTC.

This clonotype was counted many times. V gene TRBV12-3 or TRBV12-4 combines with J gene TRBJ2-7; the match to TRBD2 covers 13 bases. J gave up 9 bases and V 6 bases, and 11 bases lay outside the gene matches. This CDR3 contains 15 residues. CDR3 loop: CASSVGTSGIQVQYF. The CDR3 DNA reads TGTGCCAGCAGCGTCGGGACTAGCGGGATTCAGGTGCAGTACTTC.

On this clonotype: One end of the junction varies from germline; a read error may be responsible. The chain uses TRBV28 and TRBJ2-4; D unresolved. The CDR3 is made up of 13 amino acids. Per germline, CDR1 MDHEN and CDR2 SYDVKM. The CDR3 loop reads CASSENPKNIKYF. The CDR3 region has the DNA TGTGCCAGCAGTGAAAACCCCAAAAACATTAAGTACTTC. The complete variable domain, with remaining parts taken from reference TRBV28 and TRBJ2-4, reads DVKVTQSSRYLVKRTGEKVFLECVQDMDHENMFWYRQDPGLGLRLIYFSYDVKMKEKGDIPEGYSVSREKKERFSLILESASTNQTSMYLCASSENPKNIKYFGAGTRLSVL.